The 12 T cell receptor beta chains below come from one sample, sequenced in a study of response to subunit inactivated influenza vaccine. A single record per CDR3 protein comes from TCRdb applying MiXCR to the RT-PCR reads. The repertoire holds roughly 620,000 distinct CDR3 sequences, with roughly 10% as singletons. These data were likewise used in another study, on T cells expressing NK-cell markers. That investigation notes: UMIs were included in TCR beta cDNA generated by 5'RACE template switching.

Sequencing was performed on PBMCs from blood, taken on the day of vaccination. All receptors come from a middle-aged man who received an inactivated influenza vaccine.

This clonotype was observed a few times. V and J are TRBV24-1 and TRBJ2-1; 12 nucleotides match TRBD2. This CDR3 is built from 15 residues. Germline V gene data show CDR1 as KGHDR and CDR2 as SFDVKD. The ends lost 3 bases at V and 6 bases at J; junction bases unmatched: 2. CDR3 residues: CATSDPSGRANEQFF. The DNA for the CDR3 is TGTGCCACCAGTGATCCTAGCGGGAGGGCCAATGAGCAGTTCTTC.

This clonotype was observed a few times. V gene TRBV5-5 combines with J gene TRBJ1-2; D remains unclear. V was clipped by 2 bases and J by 2 bases, with 13 bases between them. The CDR3 has 15 amino acids. The germline CDR1 and CDR2 sequences are SGHKS and YYEKEE (reference sequence). The CDR3 DNA reads as TGTGCCAGCAGCTTCGTTTACAGCGAAAACTATGGCTACACCTTC. Protein: CASSFVYSENYGYTF.

This clonotype appeared a few times. The V and J genes are TRBV4-3 and TRBJ2-7, with D tentatively TRBD1 or TRBD2 (5 bases each). This CDR3 comprises 16 residues. Germline V gene lookup returns CDR1 LGHNA and CDR2 YSLEER. V was clipped by 1 base and J by 0 bases, with 13 bases between them. CDR3 amino acids: CASSQVVGGSSYEQYF. CDR3 nucleotide sequence: TGCGCCAGCAGCCAAGTCGTTGGGGGAAGCTCCTACGAGCAGTACTTC.

There are a few counts of this clonotype. The chain is built from TRBV12-3 or TRBV12-4 and TRBJ2-1; 9 nucleotides line up with TRBD2. Trimming cost V 1 base and J 8 bases; bases outside gene matches: 6. This CDR3 contains 15 residues. For the CDR3, the DNA is TGTGCCAGCAGTTTAGGCGGGAGGGCCGATTATGAGCAGTTCTTC. This sequence encodes CASSLGGRADYEQFF.

This clonotype was counted a few times. The chain is built from TRBV20-1 and TRBJ2-2; 9 positions match TRBD2. The ends lost 3 bases at V and 5 bases at J; junction bases unmatched: 7. Germline assignment: CDR1 DFQATT and CDR2 SNEGSKA (reference sequence). The CDR3 totals 15 residues. The CDR3 DNA follows: TGCAGTGCTAGCGGTGGCGGGGGGGCGACCGGGGAGCTGTTTTTT. This translates into CSASGGGGATGELFF.

The rearrangement uses TRBV10-2 and TRBJ2-1, with D possibly called TRBD1 or TRBD2 (5 bases each). V was pared by 11 bases and J by 5 bases, with 40 bases between. CDR3 size: 21 residues. Germline values: CDR1 WSHSY, CDR2 SAAADI. The DNA for the CDR3 is TGCGCCGGCCCACTGCGGGTCCGTCACGATATTCGGGAAGGGGCCCACAATGAGCAGTTCTTC. Protein sequence: CAGPLRVRHDIREGAHNEQFF.

This clonotype turned up a few times. The chain links TRBV3-1 to TRBJ2-1; D may be TRBD2 (5 bases). Germline CDR1 LGHDT, CDR2 YNNKEL (reference sequence). Trimming pared 0 bases from V and 9 bases from J, leaving 12 bases between. The CDR3 contains 14 residues. CDR3 amino acids: CASSQDAGRGEQFF. CDR3 DNA: TGTGCCAGCAGCCAAGATGCCGGTCGGGGTGAGCAGTTCTTC.

This rearrangement joins TRBV5-1 to TRBJ1-2; no reliable D call. The CDR3 is made up of 15 amino acids. The V end was cut by 0 bases, the J end by 1 base, with 10 bases between. Looked up from germline, CDR1 is SGHRS and CDR2 is YFSETQ. The CDR3 spells CASSLGRAHNYGYTF. CDR3 sequence (DNA): TGCGCCAGCAGCTTGGGACGGGCCCATAACTATGGCTACACCTTC. The full variable domain, with the rest looked up from reference TRBV5-1 and TRBJ1-2, is KAGVTQTPRYLIKTRGQQVTLSCSPISGHRSVSWYQQTPGQGLQFLFEYFSETQRNKGNFPGRFSGRQFSNSRSEMNVSTLELGDSALYLCASSLGRAHNYGYTFGSGTRLTVV.

This clonotype was found many times. The rearrangement uses TRBV5-1 and TRBJ2-2, with 11 bases fitting TRBD2. J was trimmed by 2 bases and V by 2 bases; bases with no gene match: 14. Germline-derived CDR1 and CDR2 are SGHRS and YFSETQ. This CDR3 spans 20 amino acids. The CDR3 spells CASSFSNFGTSGANTGELFF. The CDR3 bases are TGCGCCAGCAGCTTCTCCAATTTTGGGACTAGCGGAGCCAACACCGGGGAGCTGTTTTTT.

This clonotype was observed a handful of times. The chain carries TRBV29-1 and TRBJ1-1; TRBD1 matches at 8 bases. Per the germline V gene, CDR1 is SQVTM and CDR2 is ANQGSEA. Trimming at V came to 4 bases and at J to 11 bases, leaving 6 bases not matched to a gene. This CDR3 is 11 amino acids long. The CDR3 is CSVGQGATAFF. The CDR3 DNA is TGCAGCGTTGGGCAGGGGGCAACGGCTTTCTTT.

The sample holds one count of this clonotype. The chain uses TRBV28 and TRBJ2-7, with D perhaps matching TRBD1 (6 bases). V lost 5 bases and J lost 6, with 20 bases in between. Germline values: CDR1 MDHEN, CDR2 SYDVKM. This CDR3 comprises 15 residues. CDR3 region: CASSPPGHRVREQYF. In DNA form, the CDR3 reads TGTGCCAGCAGTCCCCCGGGACACCGTGTTCGCGAGCAGTACTTC.

A few counts support this clonotype. The J gene is TRBJ2-7, the V gene TRBV24-1; weak D call: TRBD1 (6 bases). The ends were cut back, 9 bases at V and 3 bases at J, with 8 bases in the middle. Germline V gives CDR1 KGHDR, CDR2 SFDVKD. The CDR3 has 11 amino acids. The CDR3 DNA sequence: TGTGCCACCTCCAGGGGCTACGAGCAGTACTTC. Translated: CATSRGYEQYF.